The T cell receptor beta chain described here comes from a study of radiotherapy plus CTLA-4 blockade in lung cancer. Study-wide context: Disease control was seen in 31% of patients, objective responses in 15% to 20%. Study outcomes and limitations: TCR clones from tumors expanded in blood after radiotherapy plus ipilimumab.

On this clone itself: Its antigen is not known.

The CDR3 contains 16 residues. Germline assignment: CDR1 LNHDA and CDR2 SQIVND (reference sequence). The trim removed 9 bases at V and 6 bases at J, leaving 14 bases unmatched. The method was immunoSEQ multiplex PCR; TCRdb's version includes in-frame clones alone and lacks a portion of them. Of 110,000 or so clones detected, nearly 80% appear once; the ten largest clones hold around 4.8%. The sequence was collected from a human donor with non-small cell lung cancer who had a partial response to radiotherapy plus ipilimumab. The sequences come from peripheral blood, collected from a patient treated with radiotherapy plus ipilimumab. The chain combines TRBV19 with TRBJ2-3; 11 positions agree with TRBD2. CDR3 region: CASTKLASGRFDTQYF. The DNA for the CDR3 is TGTGCCAGCACAAAATTGGCTAGCGGGAGGTTTGATACGCAGTATTTT.